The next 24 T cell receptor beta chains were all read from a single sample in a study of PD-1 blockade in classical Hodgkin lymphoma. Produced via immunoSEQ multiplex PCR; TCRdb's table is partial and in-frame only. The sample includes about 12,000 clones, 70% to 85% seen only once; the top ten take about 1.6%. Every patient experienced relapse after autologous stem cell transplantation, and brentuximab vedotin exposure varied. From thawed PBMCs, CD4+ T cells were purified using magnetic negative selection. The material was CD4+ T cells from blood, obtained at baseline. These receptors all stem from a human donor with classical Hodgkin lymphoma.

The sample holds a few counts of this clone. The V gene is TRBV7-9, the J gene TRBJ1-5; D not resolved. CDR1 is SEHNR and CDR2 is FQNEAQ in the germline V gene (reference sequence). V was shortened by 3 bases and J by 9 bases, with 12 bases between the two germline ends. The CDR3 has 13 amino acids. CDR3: CASSLEEAGPQHF. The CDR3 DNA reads TGTGCCAGCAGCTTGGAGGAGGCTGGGCCCCAGCATTTT. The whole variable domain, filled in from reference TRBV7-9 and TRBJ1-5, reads DTGVSQNPRHKITKRGQNVTFRCDPISEHNRLYWYRQTLGQGPEFLTYFQNEAQLEKSRLLSDRFSAERPKGSFSTLEIQRTEQGDSAMYLCASSLEEAGPQHFGDGTRLSIL.

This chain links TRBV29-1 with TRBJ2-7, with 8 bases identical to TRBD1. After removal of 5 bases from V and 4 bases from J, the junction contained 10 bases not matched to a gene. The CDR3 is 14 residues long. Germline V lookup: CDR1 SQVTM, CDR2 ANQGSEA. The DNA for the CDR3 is TGCAGCGTTCGCAGGGCAGGGGGCCGATACGAGCAGTACTTC. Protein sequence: CSVRRAGGRYEQYF.

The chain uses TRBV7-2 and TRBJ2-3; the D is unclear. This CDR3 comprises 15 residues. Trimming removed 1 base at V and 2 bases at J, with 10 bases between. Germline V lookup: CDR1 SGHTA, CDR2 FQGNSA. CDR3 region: CASSLDGQHTDTQYF. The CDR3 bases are TGTGCCAGCAGCTTAGATGGTCAGCACACAGATACGCAGTATTTT.

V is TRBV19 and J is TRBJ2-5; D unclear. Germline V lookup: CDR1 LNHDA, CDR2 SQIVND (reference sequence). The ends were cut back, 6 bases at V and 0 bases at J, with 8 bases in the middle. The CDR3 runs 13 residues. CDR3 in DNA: TGTGCCAGTAGGGACCTGTACCAAGAGACCCAGTACTTC. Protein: CASRDLYQETQYF.

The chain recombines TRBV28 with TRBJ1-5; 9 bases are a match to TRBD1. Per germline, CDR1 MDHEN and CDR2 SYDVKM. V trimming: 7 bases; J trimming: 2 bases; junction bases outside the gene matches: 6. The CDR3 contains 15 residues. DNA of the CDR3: TGTGCCAGCACCTCCCGGGACAGGGGCAATCAGCCCCAGCATTTT. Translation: CASTSRDRGNQPQHF. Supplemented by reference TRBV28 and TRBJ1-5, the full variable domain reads DVKVTQSSRYLVKRTGEKVFLECVQDMDHENMFWYRQDPGLGLRLIYFSYDVKMKEKGDIPEGYSVSREKKERFSLILESASTNQTSMYLCASTSRDRGNQPQHFGDGTRLSIL.

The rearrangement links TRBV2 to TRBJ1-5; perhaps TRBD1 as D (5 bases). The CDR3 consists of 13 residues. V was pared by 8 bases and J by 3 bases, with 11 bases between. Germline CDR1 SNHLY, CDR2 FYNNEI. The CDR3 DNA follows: TGTGCCAGCGGGGACTGGGACAATCAGCCCCAGCATTTT. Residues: CASGDWDNQPQHF. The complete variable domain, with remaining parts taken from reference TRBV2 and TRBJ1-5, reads EPEVTQTPSHQVTQMGQEVILRCVPISNHLYFYWYRQILGQKVEFLVSFYNNEISEKSEIFDDQFSVERPDGSNFTLKIRSTKLEDSAMYFCASGDWDNQPQHFGDGTRLSIL.

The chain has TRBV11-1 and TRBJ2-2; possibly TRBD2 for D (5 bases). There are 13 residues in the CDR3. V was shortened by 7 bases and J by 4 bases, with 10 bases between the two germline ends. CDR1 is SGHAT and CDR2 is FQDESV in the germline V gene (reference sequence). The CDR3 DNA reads TGTGCCAGCACCCCAGAGGGCACCGGGGAGCTGTTTTTT. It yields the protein CASTPEGTGELFF.

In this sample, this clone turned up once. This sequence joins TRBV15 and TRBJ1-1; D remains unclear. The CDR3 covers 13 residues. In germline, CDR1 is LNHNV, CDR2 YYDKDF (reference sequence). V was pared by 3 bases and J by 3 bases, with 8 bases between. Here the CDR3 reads CATSRERDTEAFF. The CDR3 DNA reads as TGTGCCACCAGCAGGGAAAGGGACACTGAAGCTTTCTTT.

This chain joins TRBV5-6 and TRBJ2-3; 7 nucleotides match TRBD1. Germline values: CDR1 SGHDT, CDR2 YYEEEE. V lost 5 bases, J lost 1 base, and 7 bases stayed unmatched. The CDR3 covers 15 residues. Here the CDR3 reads CASSYTGERTDTQYF. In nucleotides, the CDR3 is TGTGCCAGCAGTTATACAGGGGAACGCACAGATACGCAGTATTTT. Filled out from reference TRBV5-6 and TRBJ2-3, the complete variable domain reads DAGVTQSPTHLIKTRGQQVTLRCSPKSGHDTVSWYQQALGQGPQFIFQYYEEEERQRGNFPDRFSGHQFPNYSSELNVNALLLGDSALYLCASSYTGERTDTQYFGPGTRLTVL.

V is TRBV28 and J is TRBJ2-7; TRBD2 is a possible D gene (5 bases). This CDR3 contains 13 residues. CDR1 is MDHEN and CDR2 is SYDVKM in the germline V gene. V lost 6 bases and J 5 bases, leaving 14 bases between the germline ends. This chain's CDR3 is CASSLPGVDEQYF. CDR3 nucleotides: TGTGCCAGCAGCCTCCCCGGGGTCGACGAGCAGTACTTC.

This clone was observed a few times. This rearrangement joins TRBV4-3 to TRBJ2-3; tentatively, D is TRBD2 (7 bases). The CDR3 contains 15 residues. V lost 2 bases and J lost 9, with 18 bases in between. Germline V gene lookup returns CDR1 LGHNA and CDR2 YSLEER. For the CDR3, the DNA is TGCGCCAGCAGCCAATCTGGGGGGGCCGGACTCACGCAGTATTTT. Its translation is CASSQSGGAGLTQYF.

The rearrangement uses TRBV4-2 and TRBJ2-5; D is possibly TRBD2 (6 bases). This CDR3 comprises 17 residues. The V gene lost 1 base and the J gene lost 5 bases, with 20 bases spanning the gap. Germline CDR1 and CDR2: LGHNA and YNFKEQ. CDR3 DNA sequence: TGTGCCAGCAGCCAAGCCGCTTCTGCGGGGTTTAAGGAGACCCAGTACTTC. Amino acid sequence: CASSQAASAGFKETQYF.

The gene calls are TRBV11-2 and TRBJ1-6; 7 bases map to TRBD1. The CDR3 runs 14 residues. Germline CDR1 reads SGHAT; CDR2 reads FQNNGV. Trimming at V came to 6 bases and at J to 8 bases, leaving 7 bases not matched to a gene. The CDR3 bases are TGTGCCAGCAGGATACCGGGACAGTATTCACCCCTCCACTTT. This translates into CASRIPGQYSPLHF.

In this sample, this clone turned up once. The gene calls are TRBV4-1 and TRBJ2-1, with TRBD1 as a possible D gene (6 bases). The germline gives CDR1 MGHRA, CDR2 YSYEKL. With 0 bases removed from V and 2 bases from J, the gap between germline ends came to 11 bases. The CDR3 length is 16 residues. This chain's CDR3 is CASSQEGHQTYNEQFF. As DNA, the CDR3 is TGCGCCAGCAGCCAAGAGGGACACCAAACCTACAATGAGCAGTTCTTC.

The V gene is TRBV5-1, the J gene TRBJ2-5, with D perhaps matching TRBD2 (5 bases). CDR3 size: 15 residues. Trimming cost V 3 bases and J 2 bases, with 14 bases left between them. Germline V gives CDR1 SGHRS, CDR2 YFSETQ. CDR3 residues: CASSWATSTQETQYF. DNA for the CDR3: TGCGCCAGCAGCTGGGCTACTAGTACTCAAGAGACCCAGTACTTC.

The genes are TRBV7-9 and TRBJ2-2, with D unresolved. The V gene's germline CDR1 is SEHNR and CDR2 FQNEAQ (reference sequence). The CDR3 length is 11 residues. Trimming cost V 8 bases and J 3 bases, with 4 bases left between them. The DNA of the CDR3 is TGTGCCAGCCTAGACACCGGGGAGCTGTTTTTT. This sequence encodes CASLDTGELFF.

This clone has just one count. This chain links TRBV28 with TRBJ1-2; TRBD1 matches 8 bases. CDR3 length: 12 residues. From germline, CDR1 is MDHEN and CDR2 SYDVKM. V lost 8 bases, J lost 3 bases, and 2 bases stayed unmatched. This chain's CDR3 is CASGTGHYGYTF. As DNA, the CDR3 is TGTGCCAGCGGGACAGGCCACTATGGCTACACCTTC.

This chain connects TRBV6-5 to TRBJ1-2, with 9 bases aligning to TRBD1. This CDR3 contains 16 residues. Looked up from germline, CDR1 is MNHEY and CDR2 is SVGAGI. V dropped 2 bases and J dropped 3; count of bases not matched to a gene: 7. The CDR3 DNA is TGTGCCAGCAGTTACGTCGGGCGACAGGGGGACTATGGCTACACCTTC. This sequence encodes CASSYVGRQGDYGYTF.

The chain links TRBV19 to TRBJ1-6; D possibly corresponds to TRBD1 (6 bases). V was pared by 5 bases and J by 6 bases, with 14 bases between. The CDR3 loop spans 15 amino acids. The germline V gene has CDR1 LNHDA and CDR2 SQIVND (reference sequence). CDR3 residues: CASSDLQGRNSPLHF. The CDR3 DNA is TGTGCCAGTAGTGATCTACAGGGCCGTAATTCACCCCTCCACTTT.

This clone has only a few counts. CDR3 region: CASSLWGTNTEAFF. The CDR3 nucleotides read TGTGCCAGCAGCCTCTGGGGTACGAACACTGAAGCTTTCTTT. The chain has TRBV7-9 and TRBJ1-1; no reliable D call. Trimming removed 5 bases from V and 1 base from J, with 11 bases in between. Germline assignment: CDR1 SEHNR and CDR2 FQNEAQ (reference sequence). The CDR3 totals 14 residues. The full variable domain, with the rest looked up from reference TRBV7-9 and TRBJ1-1, is DTGVSQNPRHKITKRGQNVTFRCDPISEHNRLYWYRQTLGQGPEFLTYFQNEAQLEKSRLLSDRFSAERPKGSFSTLEIQRTEQGDSAMYLCASSLWGTNTEAFFGQGTRLTVV.

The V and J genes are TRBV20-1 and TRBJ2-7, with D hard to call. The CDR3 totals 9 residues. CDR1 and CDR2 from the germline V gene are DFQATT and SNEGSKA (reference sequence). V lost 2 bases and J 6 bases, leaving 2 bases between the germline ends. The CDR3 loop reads CSARPEQYF. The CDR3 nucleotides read TGCAGTGCTAGACCCGAGCAGTACTTC.

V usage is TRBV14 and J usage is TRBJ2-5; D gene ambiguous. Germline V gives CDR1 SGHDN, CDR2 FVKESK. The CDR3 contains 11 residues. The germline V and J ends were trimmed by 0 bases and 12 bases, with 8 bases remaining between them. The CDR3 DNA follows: TGTGCCAGCAGCCAAGAGGGCCTTGAGTACTTC. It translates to CASSQEGLEYF.

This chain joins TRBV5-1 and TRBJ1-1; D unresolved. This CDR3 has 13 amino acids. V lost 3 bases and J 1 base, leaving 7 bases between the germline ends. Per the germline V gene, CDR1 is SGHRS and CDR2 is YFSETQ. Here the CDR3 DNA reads TGCGCCAGCAGCTGGTCGGAGAACACTGAAGCTTTCTTT. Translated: CASSWSENTEAFF.

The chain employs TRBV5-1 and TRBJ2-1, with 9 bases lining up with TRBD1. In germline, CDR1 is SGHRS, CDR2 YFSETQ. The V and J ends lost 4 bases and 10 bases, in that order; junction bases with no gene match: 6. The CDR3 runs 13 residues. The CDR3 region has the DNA TGCGCCAGCAGCGTTACAGGGGGCGGGGAGCAGTTCTTC. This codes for CASSVTGGGEQFF.